This TCR beta chain was sequenced during a study of radiation and T cells in renal cell carcinoma. Indicated time point: baseline pretreatment blood. The treatment: 15 Gy SBRT to primary tumor, nephrectomy 4 weeks later. V was shortened by 5 bases and J by 3 bases, with 10 bases between the two germline ends. Germline V lookup: CDR1 LNHDA, CDR2 SQIVND (reference sequence). The CDR3 length is 13 residues. Assay: immunoSEQ multiplex PCR; the TCRdb copy retains only in-frame clones and omits some. The sample contains about 140,000 clones, less than 85% of which appear only once. This chain connects TRBV19 to TRBJ2-5, with a possible D match to TRBD1 (6 bases). The sequenced sample was blood, obtained from a patient whose treatment included radiotherapy and nephrectomy. This TCR derives from a woman between 45 and 65 years old with renal cell carcinoma. The CDR3 sequence: CASSGQLKETQYF. The CDR3 nucleotides are TGTGCCAGTAGTGGACAGTTAAAAGAGACCCAGTACTTC.